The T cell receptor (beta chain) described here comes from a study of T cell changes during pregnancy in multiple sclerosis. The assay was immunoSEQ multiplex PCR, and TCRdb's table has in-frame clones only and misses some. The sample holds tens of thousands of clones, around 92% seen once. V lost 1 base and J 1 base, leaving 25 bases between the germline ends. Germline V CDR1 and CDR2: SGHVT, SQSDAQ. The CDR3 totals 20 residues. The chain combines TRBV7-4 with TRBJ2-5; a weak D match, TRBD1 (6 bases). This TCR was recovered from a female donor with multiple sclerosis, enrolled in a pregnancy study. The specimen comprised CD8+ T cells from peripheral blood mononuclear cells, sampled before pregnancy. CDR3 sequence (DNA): TGTGCCAGCAGCTTAGAGATCGAGGTGGCGTCAGGGGCCTTCCAAGAGACCCAGTACTTC. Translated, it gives CASSLEIEVASGAFQETQYF.